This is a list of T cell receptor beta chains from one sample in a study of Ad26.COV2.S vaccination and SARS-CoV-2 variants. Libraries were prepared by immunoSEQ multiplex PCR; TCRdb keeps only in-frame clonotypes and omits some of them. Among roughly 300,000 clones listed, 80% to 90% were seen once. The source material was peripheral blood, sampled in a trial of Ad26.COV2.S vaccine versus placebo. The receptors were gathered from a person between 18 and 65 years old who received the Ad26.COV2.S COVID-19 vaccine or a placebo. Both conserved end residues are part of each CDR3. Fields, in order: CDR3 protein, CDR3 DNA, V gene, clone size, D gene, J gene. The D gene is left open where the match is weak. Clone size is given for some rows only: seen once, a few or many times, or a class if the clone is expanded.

CDR3: CASSEQRGYNEQFF
DNA: TGCGCCAGCAGTGAGCAGCGGGGTTACAATGAGCAGTTCTTC
V: TRBV10-1
size: once
D: TRBD2
J: TRBJ2-1

CDR3: CASSQHAGTAVQETQYF
DNA: TGTGCCAGCAGTCAGCACGCCGGGACAGCGGTTCAAGAGACCCAGTACTTC
V: TRBV3-1/TRBV3-2
size: .
D: TRBD1
J: TRBJ2-5

CDR3: CASSQVRQETQYF
DNA: TGTGCCAGCAGCCAAGTACGACAAGAGACCCAGTACTTC
V: TRBV14
size: once
D: .
J: TRBJ2-5

CDR3: CASSRTSSGSSSYNEQFF
DNA: TGTGCCAGCAGCCGAACCTCCTCAGGGTCGTCCTCCTACAATGAGCAGTTCTTC
V: TRBV5-5
size: .
D: .
J: TRBJ2-1

CDR3: CAWSVGVYEQYF
DNA: TGTGCCTGGAGTGTAGGGGTGTACGAGCAGTACTTC
V: TRBV30
size: .
D: .
J: TRBJ2-7

CDR3: CASSEGLYRGSDTQYF
DNA: TGTGCCAGCAGTGAAGGACTCTATAGAGGTTCGGATACGCAGTATTTT
V: TRBV6-1
size: .
D: .
J: TRBJ2-3

CDR3: CASSPAGAGQPQHF
DNA: TGTGCCAGCTCACCTGCGGGGGCTGGCCAGCCCCAGCATTTT
V: TRBV18
size: .
D: .
J: TRBJ1-5

CDR3: CASSSGVTEAFF
DNA: TGCGCCAGCAGCTCCGGGGTCACTGAAGCTTTCTTT
V: TRBV5-1
size: .
D: .
J: TRBJ1-1

CDR3: CASSPPGVADTGELFF
DNA: TGTGCCAGCAGTCCGCCAGGGGTTGCGGACACCGGGGAGCTGTTTTTT
V: TRBV28
size: .
D: .
J: TRBJ2-2

CDR3: CASSLRQGRFNEQFF
DNA: TGTGCCAGCAGTTTGAGACAGGGAAGGTTCAATGAGCAGTTCTTC
V: TRBV27
size: .
D: TRBD1
J: TRBJ2-1

CDR3: CASSLTGVTNEKLFF
DNA: TGTGCCAGCAGCCTAACAGGGGTTACTAATGAAAAACTGTTTTTT
V: TRBV7-2
size: .
D: TRBD1
J: TRBJ1-4

CDR3: CASGPGTGSFYEQYF
DNA: TGTGCCAGCGGCCCCGGGACAGGCTCTTTCTACGAGCAGTACTTC
V: TRBV7-2
size: .
D: TRBD1
J: TRBJ2-7

CDR3: CASSHDVRNTGELFF
DNA: TGTGCCAGCTCACACGACGTACGGAACACCGGGGAGCTGTTTTTT
V: TRBV18
size: .
D: .
J: TRBJ2-2

CDR3: CASTWGGSSTDTQYF
DNA: TGTGCCAGCACCTGGGGAGGGAGTAGCACAGATACGCAGTATTTT
V: TRBV7-3
size: .
D: TRBD2
J: TRBJ2-3

CDR3: CASSLPTGQIYNEQFF
DNA: TGTGCCAGCAGCTTACCCACGGGACAGATTTACAATGAGCAGTTCTTC
V: TRBV13
size: .
D: TRBD1
J: TRBJ2-1

CDR3: CAWSQGGTYQETQYF
DNA: TGTGCCTGGAGTCAAGGGGGGACGTACCAAGAGACCCAGTACTTC
V: TRBV30
size: .
D: .
J: TRBJ2-5

CDR3: CASSMEGIGYGNTIYF
DNA: TGTGCCAGTAGTATGGAGGGGATCGGTTATGGAAACACCATATATTTT
V: TRBV19
size: .
D: .
J: TRBJ1-3

CDR3: CASSLKTNEQFF
DNA: TGTGCCAGCAGCCTGAAGACCAATGAGCAGTTCTTC
V: TRBV7-8
size: .
D: .
J: TRBJ2-1

CDR3: CASSLRDRASGELFF
DNA: TGCGCCAGCAGCCTTCGGGACAGGGCCAGCGGGGAGCTGTTTTTT
V: TRBV4-1
size: .
D: TRBD1
J: TRBJ2-2

CDR3: CATTSGRAVDTQYF
DNA: TGTGCCACCACTAGCGGGAGGGCCGTAGATACGCAGTATTTT
V: TRBV24-1
size: few
D: TRBD2
J: TRBJ2-3

CDR3: CASGRTLAYEQYF
DNA: TGTGCCAGCGGGCGGACGCTTGCCTACGAGCAGTACTTC
V: TRBV11-2
size: .
D: .
J: TRBJ2-7

CDR3: CASSSGLDYGYTF
DNA: TGTGCCAGCAGTTCGGGGCTCGACTATGGCTACACCTTC
V: TRBV12-3/TRBV12-4
size: .
D: .
J: TRBJ1-2

CDR3: CASSSRDRGNNEQFF
DNA: TGTGCCAGTAGTAGCCGGGACAGGGGTAACAATGAGCAGTTCTTC
V: TRBV19
size: .
D: TRBD1
J: TRBJ2-1

CDR3: CAWSVKASGSGRRFF
DNA: TGTGCCTGGAGTGTGAAGGCTAGCGGGAGTGGGAGGCGGTTCTTC
V: TRBV30
size: .
D: TRBD2
J: TRBJ2-1

CDR3: CASSNVGPEQYF
DNA: TGTGCCAGCAGCAACGTGGGACCCGAGCAGTACTTC
V: TRBV5-4
size: .
D: .
J: TRBJ2-7

CDR3: CASSLRGRGQPQHF
DNA: TGTGCCAGCAGTTTAAGGGGTCGGGGTCAGCCCCAGCATTTT
V: TRBV27
size: .
D: .
J: TRBJ1-5

CDR3: CASSTIGADTQYF
DNA: TGTGCCAGCAGCACCATAGGGGCAGATACGCAGTATTTT
V: TRBV9
size: .
D: .
J: TRBJ2-3

CDR3: CASSDDRTRSYNEQFF
DNA: TGTGCCAGTAGTGACGACAGGACCCGCTCCTACAATGAGCAGTTCTTC
V: TRBV19
size: .
D: .
J: TRBJ2-1

CDR3: CASSRFRDVNTEAFF
DNA: TGTGCCAGCAGCAGATTCCGGGACGTTAACACTGAAGCTTTCTTT
V: TRBV5-8
size: .
D: .
J: TRBJ1-1

CDR3: CASSDRTGASTDTQYF
DNA: TGTGCCAGCAGCGATCGGACAGGGGCTAGCACAGATACGCAGTATTTT
V: TRBV9
size: .
D: TRBD1
J: TRBJ2-3

CDR3: CASRARDVSTEAFF
DNA: TGTGCCAGTAGAGCTAGGGACGTATCCACTGAAGCTTTCTTT
V: TRBV19
size: once
D: .
J: TRBJ1-1

CDR3: CASRGKGGTEAFF
DNA: TGTGCCAGCAGGGGAAAGGGAGGCACTGAAGCTTTCTTT
V: TRBV6-5
size: .
D: .
J: TRBJ1-1

CDR3: CASSGGLAGAYEQYF
DNA: TGTGCCAGCAGTGGGGGACTAGCGGGAGCCTACGAGCAGTACTTC
V: TRBV2
size: .
D: TRBD2
J: TRBJ2-7

CDR3: CASSPTGRDGYTF
DNA: TGTGCCAGCAGCCCGACAGGGAGGGATGGCTACACCTTC
V: TRBV12-3/TRBV12-4
size: .
D: TRBD1
J: TRBJ1-2

CDR3: CASSSIRDTAAFF
DNA: TGTGCCAGCAGCTCGATAAGGGACACTGCAGCTTTCTTT
V: TRBV7-9
size: .
D: .
J: TRBJ1-1

CDR3: CSVEDFPGGNTEAFF
DNA: TGCAGCGTTGAAGATTTCCCGGGAGGGAACACTGAAGCTTTCTTT
V: TRBV29-1
size: .
D: .
J: TRBJ1-1

CDR3: CSGGDSYPEETQYF
DNA: TGCAGCGGCGGGGACAGTTATCCGGAGGAGACCCAGTACTTC
V: TRBV29-1
size: .
D: .
J: TRBJ2-5

CDR3: CASSQVDRFRSAEAFF
DNA: TGTGCCAGCAGCCAAGTGGACAGGTTTAGAAGCGCTGAAGCTTTCTTT
V: TRBV4-2
size: .
D: TRBD1
J: TRBJ1-1

CDR3: CAIRTGTGDTDTQYF
DNA: TGTGCCATCAGGACCGGGACAGGGGACACAGATACGCAGTATTTT
V: TRBV10-3
size: .
D: TRBD1
J: TRBJ2-3

CDR3: CASSEHIGTGQETQYF
DNA: TGTGCCAGCAGTGAACATATTGGGACAGGGCAAGAGACCCAGTACTTC
V: TRBV2
size: once
D: TRBD1
J: TRBJ2-5

CDR3: CASQMVQGIEKLFF
DNA: TGTGCCTCTCAGATGGTACAGGGTATTGAAAAACTGTTTTTT
V: TRBV6-5
size: .
D: .
J: TRBJ1-4

CDR3: CASSVAPLRDTDTQYF
DNA: TGTGCCAGCAGCGTAGCTCCTCTGCGGGACACAGATACGCAGTATTTT
V: TRBV9
size: .
D: .
J: TRBJ2-3

CDR3: CASSRDSFNQPQHF
DNA: TGTGCCAGCAGTCGGGACAGTTTCAATCAGCCCCAGCATTTT
V: TRBV6-2/TRBV6-3
size: once
D: TRBD1
J: TRBJ1-5

CDR3: CASSSLRDGPLIYGYTF
DNA: TGTGCCAGCAGTTCACTCCGGGACGGTCCTCTCATCTATGGCTACACCTTC
V: TRBV28
size: .
D: .
J: TRBJ1-2

CDR3: CASSLGRESGIQYF
DNA: TGTGCCAGCAGTTTGGGGCGGGAGAGCGGCATTCAGTACTTC
V: TRBV28
size: .
D: TRBD2
J: TRBJ2-4

CDR3: CSVEESGNSYNEQFF
DNA: TGCAGCGTTGAAGAAAGCGGGAACTCCTACAATGAGCAGTTCTTC
V: TRBV29-1
size: .
D: TRBD2
J: TRBJ2-1

CDR3: CASSPDSNQPQHF
DNA: TGCGCCAGCAGCCCAGATAGCAATCAGCCCCAGCATTTT
V: TRBV5-1
size: .
D: .
J: TRBJ1-5

CDR3: CASSGLASTDTQYF
DNA: TGTGCCAGTTCGGGGCTAGCGAGCACAGATACGCAGTATTTT
V: TRBV19
size: .
D: .
J: TRBJ2-3

CDR3: CASSRHVDQETQYF
DNA: TGTGCCAGCAGCAGACATGTAGACCAAGAGACCCAGTACTTC
V: TRBV28
size: .
D: .
J: TRBJ2-5

CDR3: CASSLPPQGGGNEQFF
DNA: TGCGCCAGCAGCTTGCCCCCCCAAGGAGGGGGCAATGAGCAGTTCTTC
V: TRBV5-1
size: .
D: .
J: TRBJ2-1

CDR3: CAREGVSTDTQYF
DNA: TGTGCCAGGGAGGGGGTAAGCACAGATACGCAGTATTTT
V: TRBV7-2
size: .
D: .
J: TRBJ2-3

CDR3: CASSTSRSGEFF
DNA: TGTGCCAGCAGCACCTCCAGATCGGGAGAGTTTTTT
V: TRBV7-8
size: .
D: .
J: TRBJ2-2

CDR3: CASSLDGSGTVNSPLHF
DNA: TGCGCCAGCAGCTTGGACGGGTCCGGGACGGTAAATTCACCCCTCCACTTT
V: TRBV5-1
size: .
D: .
J: TRBJ1-6

CDR3: CASSGGGTGNEKLFF
DNA: TGTGCCAGCAGCGGAGGGGGGACAGGGAATGAAAAACTGTTTTTT
V: TRBV9
size: .
D: TRBD1
J: TRBJ1-4

CDR3: CASSFGQGLDVLFF
DNA: TGCGCCAGCAGCTTTGGACAGGGATTGGATGTACTGTTTTTT
V: TRBV5-1
size: .
D: TRBD1
J: TRBJ1-4

CDR3: CASSDHEQFF
DNA: TGTGCCAGCAGTGACCATGAGCAGTTCTTC
V: TRBV28
size: .
D: .
J: TRBJ2-1